This TCR beta chain was sequenced during a study of shared clonotypes between healthy human individuals. Between the trimmed V and J ends, which lost 3 bases and 2 bases, there was a span of 8 bases. This CDR3 has 14 residues. Germline-derived CDR1 and CDR2 are MNHNS and SASEGT. The assay was run at deep level. Per sorted-subset replicate PCR, input was approximately 0.2 ug DNA, representing tens of thousands of T cell genomes. The method was immunoSEQ multiplex PCR; TCRdb's version includes in-frame clones alone and lacks a portion of them. The repertoire holds under 2.5 million clones, with under 95% as singletons. In the case of this clone: The antigen is not known.

Study results and caveats: Sorted-subset sequencing was shown by rarefaction to be incomplete despite large depth.

This sequence originates from a man aged 18 to 29 in good health. Some clones in this sample may be carry-over from other donors' samples. The sample consisted of naive CD4+ T cells from PBMCs. Regarding subset: CD45RA+ positively selected. The V gene is TRBV6-1, the J gene TRBJ1-5; perhaps TRBD1 as D (5 bases). The CDR3 region is CASSDQGGNQPQHF. Written as DNA, the CDR3 is TGTGCCAGCAGTGATCAAGGGGGCAATCAGCCCCAGCATTTT.